This T cell receptor (beta chain) originates from a study of cytotoxic CD8 clonotypes in ibrutinib-treated CLL (dated by TCRdb to the early 2020s). Regarding the complete study: In this cohort, approximately 15 patients were treatment-naive and roughly 10 were relapsed/refractory, while some 18 had unmutated IGHV. Of the roughly 79 people in the trial, approximately 28 had longitudinal samples available. On average, each sample had about 250,000 productive templates and 100,000 or so productive rearrangements. Responses were partial in roughly 24 patients and complete in 2; after median about 68 months follow-up, around 15 stayed in remission and roughly twelve progressed. Samples at response were collected after a median of about twelve months of treatment, with a range of about 6 to 36 months. Cryopreserved peripheral blood mononuclear cells were collected at three points: before therapy, at response, and at either sustained remission or disease progression. Patients were still on ibrutinib when every remission and progressive disease sample was collected. Study-wide findings and limitations: Baseline clonality exceeded that of age-matched healthy donors and correlated strongly with circulating CD8+ T-cell counts. Sampling times were not matched between patients in sustained remission and patients whose disease was progressing, and lymph node repertoires were not examined. Public clonotypes were found to be uncommon and were observed to contract or remain stable during treatment; the increase in clonality was shown to reflect expansion of private clonotypes at ibrutinib response. An increase in clonality was observed at ibrutinib response, with clonality remaining stable during sustained remission and falling back toward baseline at progression.

Reading the label with the study, this specimen's time point is: 20 to 30 months on ibrutinib. For TCR beta library preparation, roughly 2 micrograms of genomic DNA were extracted from the cryopreserved PBMCs. Longitudinal blood samples from CLL patients on ibrutinib monotherapy underwent high-throughput TCR beta sequencing. The patients were enrolled in a single-center, open-label phase 2 trial of ibrutinib monotherapy. On this clone itself: Its antigen is not yet known. No base quality information exists; no much larger clone differs at one position.

Per the germline V gene, MNHNS is the CDR1 and SASEGT is the CDR2. Its CDR3 holds 13 amino acids, cysteine through phenylalanine. CDR3 DNA is the only sequence kept; it has 39 bases, read in frame from the first base. V drops 7 bases and J drops 4 bases, leaving 11 bases in between. On a MiSeq, deep resolution sequencing aimed for a depth between 1 in 1 million and 1 in 200,000 T cells, with each clonotype covered approximately 10x on average. The immunoSEQ hsTCRB Kit was used to generate the TCR beta libraries. The original methods were these. The data were analyzed with ImmunoSEQ Analyzer and ImmunoSEQ Data Assistant, and V, D and J gene assignments followed IMGT definitions. Clonality, which ranges from 0 to 1, was calculated by subtracting the normalized Shannon entropy of productive rearrangement frequencies from one. Only overrepresented clonotypes making up at least 0.05% of the repertoire of each patient were included in the public clonotype analysis. About a dozen repertoires from age-matched healthy donors, obtained from immuneACCESS, served as clonality controls. TCRdb's version of the immuneACCESS table is confined to in-frame rearrangements and falls short of the full clone set. An unresolved V gene accounts for under half of the shortfall where checked; the remainder is of unknown origin. The DNA was the basis for D and trimming; V, J and clone size are from that table. Within this sample are roughly 160,000 clones, with roughly 80% of them counted one time only. The ten largest clones take up about 5% of the sample.

This TCR was recovered from a human donor with chronic lymphocytic leukemia. The input for sequencing was PBMCs, taken after 24 months of ibrutinib treatment. The V and J genes are TRBV6-1 and TRBJ2-1; the D gene remains uncertain. The sequenced DNA: TGTGCCAGCACATGGACGGAATACAATGAGCAGTTCTTC. Its protein is CASTWTEYNEQFF.